This T cell receptor (beta chain) derives from a study of blood T cell repertoires in COVID-19 (dated by TCRdb to 2019 to 2021). General notes on the study: Samples from collaborators originated in the United States, Italy and Spain and spanned both the acute and convalescent phases of COVID-19. The prospective study material was composed of cDNA or gDNA derived from T cells, B-cell-depleted T cells, or PBMCs. Deeply sampled blood TCRbeta repertoires from subjects exposed to, actively infected with, or recovered from COVID-19 were included in the dataset. A freely available public database, intended as a resource for researchers studying the immune response to SARS-CoV-2, is where the repertoires were released. Samples came from the ongoing ImmuneRACE study (first 160 participants) plus 1,254 subjects from 6 global collaborators. Nearly every sample came with metadata listing a de-identified subject ID, COVID-19 status, age in years and sex. HLA class I and class II types, where available, came from metadata supplied by the sample provider rather than from assay-based typing. The study at large found these results: The quantity of clinical and demographic metadata differed by source and by participant and was supplied without curation.

Regarding this clone: Its antigen has not been determined. There are no base qualities to consult, and no much larger clone falls within one base.

Collaborating institutions collected whole blood in K2EDTA tubes following their own protocols. For TCRbeta analysis, collaborators shipped samples in one of three forms: frozen whole blood, isolated PBMCs, or DNA extracted from either of those sample types. The V end loses 4 bases and the J end loses 5 bases, and a stretch of 10 bases separates them. CDR1 and CDR2 were assigned from the germline V gene (reference sequence) as SGHNT and YYREEE. The CDR3 holds 13 amino acids from the cysteine to the phenylalanine. Here the CDR3 DNA is all that survives: 39 bases in frame from base 1. TCRbeta CDR3 regions were amplified from genomic DNA using the immunoSEQ Assay, a bias-controlled multiplex PCR. In the source study's methods: The number of nucleated cells in each sample was estimated from the amplification of reference gene primers within the assay. To quantify the absolute abundance of each unique TCRbeta CDR3 rearrangement, sequence reads were collapsed and filtered. Productive Simpson clonality was computed per sample as the square root of Simpson's diversity index over productive rearrangements. The clones in this table, taken by TCRdb from immuneACCESS, are in-frame only. Not every clone is retained; where verified, under half of the shortfall comes from an unresolved V gene, and the cause of the rest is unknown. That table gives V, J and clone size, and the DNA gave D and trimming. Recorded for this sample are around 250,000 clones; roughly four fifths of them occurred a single time. The ten largest clones represent approximately 3.5% of the sample.

The sequence is built from TRBV5-4 and TRBJ2-1; the D gene cannot be named for sure. Material: peripheral blood. The TCR was taken from a young woman with acute or convalescent COVID-19. The base sequence is TGTGCCAGCAGCCTGCAGAACGACAATGAGCAGTTCTTC. Its amino acids are CASSLQNDNEQFF.